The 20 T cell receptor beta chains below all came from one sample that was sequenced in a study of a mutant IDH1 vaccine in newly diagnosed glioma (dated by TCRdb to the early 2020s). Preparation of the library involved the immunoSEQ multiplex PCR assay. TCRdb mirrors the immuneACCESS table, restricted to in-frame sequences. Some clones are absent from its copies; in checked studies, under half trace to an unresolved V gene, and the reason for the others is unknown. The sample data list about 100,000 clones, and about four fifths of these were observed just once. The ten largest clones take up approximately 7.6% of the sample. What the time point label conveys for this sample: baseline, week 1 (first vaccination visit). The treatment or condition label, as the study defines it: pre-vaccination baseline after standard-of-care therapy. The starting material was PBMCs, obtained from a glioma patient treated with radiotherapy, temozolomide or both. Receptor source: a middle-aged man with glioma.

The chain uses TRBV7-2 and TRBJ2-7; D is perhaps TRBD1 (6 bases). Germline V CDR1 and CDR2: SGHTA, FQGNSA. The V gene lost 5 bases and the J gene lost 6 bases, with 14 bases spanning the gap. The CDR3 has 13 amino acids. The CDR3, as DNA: TGTGCCAGCAGCCCAGGACAGCTTGGCGAGCAGTACTTC. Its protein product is CASSPGQLGEQYF.

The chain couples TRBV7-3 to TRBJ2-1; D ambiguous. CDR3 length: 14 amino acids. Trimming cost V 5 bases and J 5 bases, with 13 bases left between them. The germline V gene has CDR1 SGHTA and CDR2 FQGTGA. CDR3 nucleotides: TGTGCCAGCAGCCCCTTTAAGGGTAACAATGAGCAGTTCTTC. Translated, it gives CASSPFKGNNEQFF.

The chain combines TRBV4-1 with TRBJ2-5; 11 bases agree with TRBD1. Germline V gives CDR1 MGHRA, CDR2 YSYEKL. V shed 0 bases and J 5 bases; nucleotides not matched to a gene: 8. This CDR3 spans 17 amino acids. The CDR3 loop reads CASSQDGPGQGGETQYF. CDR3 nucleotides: TGCGCCAGCAGCCAAGATGGCCCGGGACAGGGGGGGGAGACCCAGTACTTC.

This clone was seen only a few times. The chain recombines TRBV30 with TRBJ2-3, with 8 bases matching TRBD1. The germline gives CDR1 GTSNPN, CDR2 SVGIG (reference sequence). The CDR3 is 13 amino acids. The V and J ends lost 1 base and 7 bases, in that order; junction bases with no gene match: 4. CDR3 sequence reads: CAWSAQGANTQYF. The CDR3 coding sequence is TGTGCCTGGAGTGCCCAGGGGGCAAATACGCAGTATTTT.

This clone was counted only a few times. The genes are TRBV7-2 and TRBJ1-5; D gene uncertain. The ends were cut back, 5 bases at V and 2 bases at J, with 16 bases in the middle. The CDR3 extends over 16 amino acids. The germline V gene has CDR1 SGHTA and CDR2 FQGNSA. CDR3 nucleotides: TGTGCCAGCAGCGCCCTGGGAGGGAAGGGCAATCAGCCCCAGCATTTT. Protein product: CASSALGGKGNQPQHF. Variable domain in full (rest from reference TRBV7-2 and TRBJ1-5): GAGVSQSPSNKVTEKGKDVELRCDPISGHTALYWYRQSLGQGLEFLIYFQGNSAPDKSGLPSDRFSAERTGGSVSTLTIQRTQQEDSAVYLCASSALGGKGNQPQHFGDGTRLSIL.

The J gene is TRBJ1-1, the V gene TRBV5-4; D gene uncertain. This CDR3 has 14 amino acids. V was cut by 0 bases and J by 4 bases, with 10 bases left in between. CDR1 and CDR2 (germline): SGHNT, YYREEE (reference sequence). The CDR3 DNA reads TGTGCCAGCAGCTTGGCCCTCCCGGGCACTGAAGCTTTCTTT. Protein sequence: CASSLALPGTEAFF.

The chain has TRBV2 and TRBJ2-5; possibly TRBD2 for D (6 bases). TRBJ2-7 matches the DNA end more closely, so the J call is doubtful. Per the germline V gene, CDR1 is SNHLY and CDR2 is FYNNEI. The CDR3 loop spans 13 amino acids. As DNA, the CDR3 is TGTGCCAGCAGTTTTAGCGGAACCTACGAGCAGTACTTC. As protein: CASSFSGTYEQYF.

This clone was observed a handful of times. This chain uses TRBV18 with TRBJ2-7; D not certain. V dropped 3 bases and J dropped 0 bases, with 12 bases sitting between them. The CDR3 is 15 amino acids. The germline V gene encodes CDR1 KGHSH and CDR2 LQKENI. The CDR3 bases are TGTGCCAGCTCACCGATCCTGTCAAGCTCCTACGAGCAGTACTTC. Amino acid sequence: CASSPILSSSYEQYF.

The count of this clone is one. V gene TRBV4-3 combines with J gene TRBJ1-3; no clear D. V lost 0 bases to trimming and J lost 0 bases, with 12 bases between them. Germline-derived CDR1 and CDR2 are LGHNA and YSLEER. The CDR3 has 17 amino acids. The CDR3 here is CASSQEAGSSSGNTIYF. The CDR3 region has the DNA TGCGCCAGCAGCCAAGAGGCAGGATCTAGCTCTGGAAACACCATATATTTT.

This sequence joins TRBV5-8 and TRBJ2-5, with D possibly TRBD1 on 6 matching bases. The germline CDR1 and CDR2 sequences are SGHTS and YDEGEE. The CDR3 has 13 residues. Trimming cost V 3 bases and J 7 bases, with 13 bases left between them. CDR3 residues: CASSYTGLGTQYF. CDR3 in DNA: TGTGCCAGCAGCTACACAGGGTTAGGGACCCAGTACTTC.

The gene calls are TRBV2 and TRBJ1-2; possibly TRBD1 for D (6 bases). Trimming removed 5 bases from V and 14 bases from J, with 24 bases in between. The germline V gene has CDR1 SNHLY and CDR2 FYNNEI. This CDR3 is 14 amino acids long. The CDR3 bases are TGTGCCAGCAGTTACCCCCGACAGGCCACCGGATTTACCTTC. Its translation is CASSYPRQATGFTF.

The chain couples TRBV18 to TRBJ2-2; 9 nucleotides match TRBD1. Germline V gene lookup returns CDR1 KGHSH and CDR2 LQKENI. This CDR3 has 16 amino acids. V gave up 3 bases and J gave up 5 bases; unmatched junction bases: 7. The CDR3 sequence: CASSPSTTGGTGELFF. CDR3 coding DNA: TGTGCCAGCTCACCCTCAACGACAGGGGGTACCGGGGAGCTGTTTTTT.

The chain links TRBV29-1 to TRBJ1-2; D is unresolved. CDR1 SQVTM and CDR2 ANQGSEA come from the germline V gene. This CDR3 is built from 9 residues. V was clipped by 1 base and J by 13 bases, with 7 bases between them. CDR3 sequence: CSVEGDATF. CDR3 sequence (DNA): TGCAGCGTTGAAGGAGACGCCACCTTC. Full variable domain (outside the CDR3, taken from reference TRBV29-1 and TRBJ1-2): SAVISQKPSRDICQRGTSLTIQCQVDSQVTMMFWYRQQPGQSLTLIATANQGSEATYESGFVIDKFPISRPNLTFSTLTVSNMSPEDSSIYLCSVEGDATFGSGTRLTVV.

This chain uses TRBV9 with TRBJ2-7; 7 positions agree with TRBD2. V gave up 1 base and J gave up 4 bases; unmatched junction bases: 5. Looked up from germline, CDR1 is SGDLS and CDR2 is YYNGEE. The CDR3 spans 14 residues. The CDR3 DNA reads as TGTGCCAGCAGCGTATCGACGGGAGGATACGAGCAGTACTTC. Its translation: CASSVSTGGYEQYF.

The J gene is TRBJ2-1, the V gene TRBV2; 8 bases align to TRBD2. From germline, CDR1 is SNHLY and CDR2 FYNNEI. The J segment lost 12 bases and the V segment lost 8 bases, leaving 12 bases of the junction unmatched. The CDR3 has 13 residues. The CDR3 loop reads CASDRWELAGQFF. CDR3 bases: TGTGCCAGCGACCGTTGGGAGCTAGCGGGGCAGTTCTTC.

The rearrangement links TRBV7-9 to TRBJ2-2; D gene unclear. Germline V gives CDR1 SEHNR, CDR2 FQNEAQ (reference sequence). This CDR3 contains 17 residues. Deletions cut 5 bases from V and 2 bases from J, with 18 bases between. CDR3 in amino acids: CASSDTSGLLNTGELFF. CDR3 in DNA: TGTGCCAGCAGCGACACCTCTGGGCTCCTTAACACCGGGGAGCTGTTTTTT.

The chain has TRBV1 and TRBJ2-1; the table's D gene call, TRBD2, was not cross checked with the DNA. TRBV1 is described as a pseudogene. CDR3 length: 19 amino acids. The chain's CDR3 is CTSSQSGKRESEFSNEQFF. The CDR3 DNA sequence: TGCACCAGCAGCCAAAGTGGAAAGCGGGAGTCGGAATTCTCGAATGAGCAGTTCTTC.

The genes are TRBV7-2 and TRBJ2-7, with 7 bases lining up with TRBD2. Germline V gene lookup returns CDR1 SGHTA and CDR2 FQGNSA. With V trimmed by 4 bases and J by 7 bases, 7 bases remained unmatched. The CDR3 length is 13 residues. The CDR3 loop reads CASSSDAGEEQYF. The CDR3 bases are TGTGCCAGCAGCTCCGACGCGGGGGAGGAGCAGTACTTC.

The CDR3 loop is CASSASGSYNEQFF. CDR3 nucleotides: TGTGCCAGCAGTGCTAGCGGGAGTTACAATGAGCAGTTCTTC. The chain combines TRBV6-1 with TRBJ2-1, with TRBD2 matching 10 bases. The CDR3 contains 14 residues. The trim removed 4 bases at V and 4 bases at J, leaving 1 base unmatched. The V gene's germline CDR1 is MNHNS and CDR2 SASEGT.

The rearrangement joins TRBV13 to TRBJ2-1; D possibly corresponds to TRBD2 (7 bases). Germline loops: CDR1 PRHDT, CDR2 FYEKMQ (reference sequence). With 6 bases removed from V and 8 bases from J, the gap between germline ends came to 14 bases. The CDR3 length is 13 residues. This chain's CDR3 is CASSWGGLDEQFF. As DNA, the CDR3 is TGTGCCAGCAGTTGGGGGGGCTTGGATGAGCAGTTCTTC. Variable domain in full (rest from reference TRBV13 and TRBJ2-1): AAGVIQSPRHLIKEKRETATLKCYPIPRHDTVYWYQQGPGQDPQFLISFYEKMQSDKGSIPDRFSAQQFSDYHSELNMSSLELGDSALYFCASSWGGLDEQFFGPGTRLTVL.